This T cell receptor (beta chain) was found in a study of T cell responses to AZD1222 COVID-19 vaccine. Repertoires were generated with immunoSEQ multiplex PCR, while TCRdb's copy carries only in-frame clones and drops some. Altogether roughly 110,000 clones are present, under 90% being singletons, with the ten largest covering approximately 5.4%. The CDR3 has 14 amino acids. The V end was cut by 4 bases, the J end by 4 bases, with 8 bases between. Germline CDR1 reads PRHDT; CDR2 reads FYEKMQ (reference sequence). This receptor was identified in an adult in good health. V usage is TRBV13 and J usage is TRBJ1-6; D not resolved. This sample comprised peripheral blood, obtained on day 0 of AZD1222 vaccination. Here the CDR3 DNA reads TGTGCCAGCAGCTCCAGGACTTATAATTCACCCCTCCACTTT. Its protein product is CASSSRTYNSPLHF.